The rows below give T cell receptor beta chains drawn from one sample of a study of vaccination and CD4 T cells after COVID-19. These receptors have no identified antigens. Each CDR3 protein gets one entry after TCRdb re-called the PCR reads with MiXCR. Of tens of thousands of distinct CDR3 sequences listed, under 55% were seen once; the top ten hold more than 3.5%. Specimen: CD4+ T cells from blood, cultured in vitro. The receptors were gathered from a human donor who had recovered from COVID-19. The CDR3 runs from the conserved cysteine through the conserved F or W. The D gene is left open where the match is weak. Rows give clone size only sometimes, using once, few, many, or a class for an expanded clone.

CDR3nt: TGTGCCAGCGCGGCTAGCGGGGGTCGGGGAGATACGCAGTATTTT; CDR3aa: CASAASGGRGDTQYF; abundance: few; v_gene: TRBV2; d_gene: TRBD2; j_gene: TRBJ2-3
CDR3nt: TGTGCCAGTAGTCCACGGGACAGGGGGTACGGCACTGAAGCTTTCTTT; CDR3aa: CASSPRDRGYGTEAFF; abundance: NA; v_gene: TRBV19; d_gene: TRBD1; j_gene: TRBJ1-1
CDR3nt: TGTGCCAGCAGTTTGGCCTACCAGGAGATAGCCAAAAACATTCAGTACTTC; CDR3aa: CASSLAYQEIAKNIQYF; abundance: NA; v_gene: TRBV28; d_gene: NA; j_gene: TRBJ2-4
CDR3nt: TGTGCCAGCAGCTTAGCTGCCCATACTTGGACCGGGGAGCTGTTTTTT; CDR3aa: CASSLAAHTWTGELFF; abundance: few; v_gene: TRBV7-8; d_gene: NA; j_gene: TRBJ2-2
CDR3nt: TGTGCCAGCAGTGCCTGGACAGGGGGGACAGATACGCAGTATTTT; CDR3aa: CASSAWTGGTDTQYF; abundance: few; v_gene: TRBV6-1; d_gene: TRBD1; j_gene: TRBJ2-3
CDR3nt: TGTGCCAGCAGCTCCCTTAGCGGGGGGGCCTGGGAGACCCAGTACTTC; CDR3aa: CASSSLSGGAWETQYF; abundance: NA; v_gene: TRBV7-2; d_gene: TRBD2; j_gene: TRBJ2-5
CDR3nt: TGTGCCAGCAGACCACAGGTTCAAGAGACCCAGTACTTC; CDR3aa: CASRPQVQETQYF; abundance: NA; v_gene: TRBV6-1; d_gene: NA; j_gene: TRBJ2-5
CDR3nt: TGTGCCTGGAGTCCCCTAGGAGGCAATCAGCCCCAGCATTTT; CDR3aa: CAWSPLGGNQPQHF; abundance: NA; v_gene: TRBV30; d_gene: NA; j_gene: TRBJ1-5
CDR3nt: TGTGCCAGCAGCCTGGGACTGAAAAGCACAGATACGCAGTATTTT; CDR3aa: CASSLGLKSTDTQYF; abundance: NA; v_gene: TRBV7-2; d_gene: NA; j_gene: TRBJ2-3
CDR3nt: TGTGCCAGCAGTTACGGGGCGAGCTCCTATAATTCACCCCTCCACTTT; CDR3aa: CASSYGASSYNSPLHF; abundance: NA; v_gene: TRBV6-2/TRBV6-3; d_gene: NA; j_gene: TRBJ1-6
CDR3nt: TGTGCCAGCAGCCAGGAGGTAGGAAATCAGCCCCAGCATTTT; CDR3aa: CASSQEVGNQPQHF; abundance: NA; v_gene: TRBV7-2; d_gene: NA; j_gene: TRBJ1-5
CDR3nt: TGTGCCAGCAGTCCCTACCCAGGGGCCGGGGCAGATACGCAGTATTTT; CDR3aa: CASSPYPGAGADTQYF; abundance: NA; v_gene: TRBV6-1; d_gene: NA; j_gene: TRBJ2-3
CDR3nt: TGTGCCAGCAGTCGAAGCCAGGGCACTGAAGCTTTCTTT; CDR3aa: CASSRSQGTEAFF; abundance: NA; v_gene: TRBV27; d_gene: NA; j_gene: TRBJ1-1
CDR3nt: TGTGCCAGCAGCCGACAGAGTTCGAACACTGAAGCTTTCTTT; CDR3aa: CASSRQSSNTEAFF; abundance: NA; v_gene: TRBV5-4; d_gene: NA; j_gene: TRBJ1-1
CDR3nt: TGTGCCAGCAGCGAAACGACAGGGAGAATCTACGAGCAGTACTTC; CDR3aa: CASSETTGRIYEQYF; abundance: NA; v_gene: TRBV6-2/TRBV6-3; d_gene: TRBD1; j_gene: TRBJ2-7
CDR3nt: TGCAGTGCCCTTAGCCGACGGACAGGGAGCGAGCAGTACTTC; CDR3aa: CSALSRRTGSEQYF; abundance: NA; v_gene: TRBV20-1; d_gene: TRBD1; j_gene: TRBJ2-7
CDR3nt: TGTGCCACCAGTGAACCGGACAGAGACACCGGGGAGCTGTTTTTT; CDR3aa: CATSEPDRDTGELFF; abundance: NA; v_gene: TRBV24-1; d_gene: NA; j_gene: TRBJ2-2
CDR3nt: TGTGCCAGCAGCTTAGCCAGGGGAGCCTACGAGCAGTACTTC; CDR3aa: CASSLARGAYEQYF; abundance: NA; v_gene: TRBV7-2; d_gene: NA; j_gene: TRBJ2-7
CDR3nt: TGTGCCACCAGCAGGGAAGATCTGGGGGGGAAAGAGACCCAGTACTTC; CDR3aa: CATSREDLGGKETQYF; abundance: NA; v_gene: TRBV15; d_gene: TRBD2; j_gene: TRBJ2-5
CDR3nt: TGCAGTATAGGGGGACAGGTGGGTCAGCCCCAGCATTTT; CDR3aa: CSIGGQVGQPQHF; abundance: NA; v_gene: TRBV20-1; d_gene: TRBD1; j_gene: TRBJ1-5
CDR3nt: TGTGCCAGCAGTGAGGGTAGACATAGCAATCAGCCCCAGCATTTT; CDR3aa: CASSEGRHSNQPQHF; abundance: NA; v_gene: TRBV2; d_gene: NA; j_gene: TRBJ1-5
CDR3nt: TGTGCCAGCAGTTGGGACTCCAAGAGGGGCTACACCTTC; CDR3aa: CASSWDSKRGYTF; abundance: NA; v_gene: TRBV12-3/TRBV12-4; d_gene: NA; j_gene: TRBJ1-2
CDR3nt: TGTGCCAGCAGTCGGGACAAGAAAAGCACAGATACGCAGTATTTT; CDR3aa: CASSRDKKSTDTQYF; abundance: NA; v_gene: TRBV6-1; d_gene: NA; j_gene: TRBJ2-3
CDR3nt: TGTGCCTGGAGTGAACGGAGGGGCTATGGCTACACCTTC; CDR3aa: CAWSERRGYGYTF; abundance: NA; v_gene: TRBV30; d_gene: NA; j_gene: TRBJ1-2
CDR3nt: TGTGCCAGCAGTGGGACAGGGAACTATGGCTACACCTTC; CDR3aa: CASSGTGNYGYTF; abundance: NA; v_gene: TRBV2; d_gene: TRBD1; j_gene: TRBJ1-2
CDR3nt: TGTGCCAGCAGTGACGGGCAAGGGTTAGATGAAAAACTGTTTTTT; CDR3aa: CASSDGQGLDEKLFF; abundance: few; v_gene: TRBV6-4; d_gene: NA; j_gene: TRBJ1-4
CDR3nt: TGCAGTGCTAATAAACGGGAGCTTCTAGATACGCAGTATTTT; CDR3aa: CSANKRELLDTQYF; abundance: NA; v_gene: TRBV20-1; d_gene: NA; j_gene: TRBJ2-3
CDR3nt: TGTGCCAGCGCTGGCGGTTACGAGCAGTACTTC; CDR3aa: CASAGGYEQYF; abundance: NA; v_gene: TRBV25-1; d_gene: NA; j_gene: TRBJ2-7
CDR3nt: TGTGCCAGCAGGACACCCCGACCCCAAAAGTCGGCCAATCAGGACACCATATATTTT; CDR3aa: CASRTPRPQKSANQDTIYF; abundance: NA; v_gene: TRBV7-9; d_gene: NA; j_gene: TRBJ1-3
CDR3nt: TGTGCCAGCAGGCAATGGCCCGGTAGGGGGAGGGGCACTGAAGCTTTCTTT; CDR3aa: CASRQWPGRGRGTEAFF; abundance: NA; v_gene: TRBV28; d_gene: NA; j_gene: TRBJ1-1
CDR3nt: TGCAGCGTTGTCGACTCTGGGGCCAACGTCCTGACTTTC; CDR3aa: CSVVDSGANVLTF; abundance: NA; v_gene: TRBV29-1; d_gene: NA; j_gene: TRBJ2-6
CDR3nt: TGTGCCAGCAGTTTAGGCAACAGGGTCACTGAAGCTTTCTTT; CDR3aa: CASSLGNRVTEAFF; abundance: NA; v_gene: TRBV28; d_gene: NA; j_gene: TRBJ1-1
CDR3nt: TGTGCCAGCAGCTTAGTAGGGACTAGCGGGGGGAGCACAGATACGCAGTATTTT; CDR3aa: CASSLVGTSGGSTDTQYF; abundance: few; v_gene: TRBV7-2; d_gene: TRBD2; j_gene: TRBJ2-3
CDR3nt: TGTGCCAGCAGTTACTGGGGGCGGGGCAATCAGCCCCAGCATTTT; CDR3aa: CASSYWGRGNQPQHF; abundance: NA; v_gene: TRBV6-2/TRBV6-3; d_gene: NA; j_gene: TRBJ1-5
CDR3nt: TGTGCCAGCAGCTTAGCCCCCGTCTCCTCCTACGAGCAGTACTTC; CDR3aa: CASSLAPVSSYEQYF; abundance: NA; v_gene: TRBV7-2; d_gene: NA; j_gene: TRBJ2-7
CDR3nt: TGTGCCACCAGTGACGGTAGCGGGGCAGTCAATGAGCAGTTCTTC; CDR3aa: CATSDGSGAVNEQFF; abundance: NA; v_gene: TRBV24-1; d_gene: TRBD2; j_gene: TRBJ2-1
CDR3nt: TGCGCCAGCAGTGAGGCGGGACTAGCGGGTCGGAGCTCCTACGAGCAGTACTTC; CDR3aa: CASSEAGLAGRSSYEQYF; abundance: NA; v_gene: TRBV10-2; d_gene: TRBD2; j_gene: TRBJ2-7